The source of this T cell receptor (beta chain) is a study of shared T cell receptors in the human thymus. The CDR3 spans 14 residues. The V end lost 0 bases, the J end lost 0 bases, and 5 bases lay between the germline ends. Germline-derived CDR1 and CDR2 are SGHKS and YYEKEE (reference sequence). Some clones are missing from TCRdb's copy, which holds only in-frame ones; the method was immunoSEQ multiplex PCR. The sample includes 650,000 to 950,000 clones, 70% to 90% of them seen just once. This sample also belongs to another study, concerning human thymus T cells. That study reports: Thymic material originated from resections removed in the course of corrective heart surgery. Thymic repertoires overlap heavily among unrelated individuals, related research has reported.

This clonotype was sampled from a girl less than two years old with a congenital heart defect. This rearrangement joins TRBV5-5 to TRBJ2-3, with D unclear. Sequencing was carried out using thymocytes. The CDR3 nucleotides are TGTGCCAGCAGCTTGGACTCGAGCACAGATACGCAGTATTTT. This codes for CASSLDSSTDTQYF.